These 32 T cell receptor beta chains were all obtained from the same sample, sequenced in a study of blood T cell repertoires in COVID-19. Sequencing was performed with immunoSEQ multiplex PCR; in TCRdb, only in-frame clones are kept and a portion is missing. Counted here are 150,000 to 200,000 clones, 80% to 85% occurring once; the ten biggest clones make up under 3%. Source material: peripheral blood. Source of these receptors: a human donor with acute or convalescent COVID-19. The donor label of this sample is uncertain.

This chain connects TRBV5-4 to TRBJ2-7; D is possibly TRBD1 (9 bases). V gave up 2 bases and J gave up 12 bases, with 18 bases separating them. From germline, CDR1 is SGHNT and CDR2 YYREEE (reference sequence). CDR3 length equals 13 residues. The CDR3 bases are TGTGCCAGCAGCTTATACGGGGGGGACAGGGTGTACTTC. This sequence encodes CASSLYGGDRVYF.

The rearrangement uses TRBV2 and TRBJ2-1, with TRBD1 matching 7 bases. This CDR3 has 14 residues. The junction had 3 bases not matched to a gene; V was cut back by 4 bases and J by 3 bases. The V gene's germline CDR1 is SNHLY and CDR2 FYNNEI. In DNA, the CDR3 is TGTGCCAGCAGTGCGACAGGGTACTACAATGAGCAGTTCTTC. This codes for CASSATGYYNEQFF.

The DNA of the CDR3 is TGTGCCAGCAGTACGGAGGAGACTGAAGCTTTCTTT. Translation gives CASSTEETEAFF. J is TRBJ1-1 and V is TRBV21-1. TRBV21-1 is tagged as a pseudogene. CDR3 length equals 12 residues.

The chain uses TRBV19 and TRBJ1-4; 9 positions match TRBD1. CDR1 is LNHDA and CDR2 is SQIVND in the germline V gene (reference sequence). V was pared by 8 bases and J by 5 bases, with 9 bases of the junction left unmatched. There are 15 residues in the CDR3. Here the CDR3 DNA reads TGTGCCAGTGCACCAAGGACAGGGGAGAATGAAAAACTGTTTTTT. Encoded protein: CASAPRTGENEKLFF.

The rearrangement links TRBV19 to TRBJ1-1; D unresolved. V lost 1 base and J 1 base, leaving 16 bases between the germline ends. CDR1 is LNHDA, CDR2 SQIVND, per germline (reference sequence). CDR3 length equals 17 residues. Here the CDR3 DNA reads TGTGCCAGTAGTATAGCGGAGGGAACCCGGGGGAACACTGAAGCTTTCTTT. This gives the protein CASSIAEGTRGNTEAFF.

The chain joins TRBV30 to TRBJ1-5, with a possible D match to TRBD1 (5 bases). The CDR3 contains 15 residues. The germline V gene has CDR1 GTSNPN and CDR2 SVGIG (reference sequence). V lost 2 bases and J 2 bases, leaving 13 bases between the germline ends. Written as DNA, the CDR3 is TGTGCCTGGAGTTTCCCGCGGGGGGGCAATCAGCCCCAGCATTTT. This translates into CAWSFPRGGNQPQHF. The full variable domain, completed using reference TRBV30 and TRBJ1-5, is SQTIHQWPATLVQPVGSPLSLECTVEGTSNPNLYWYRQAAGRGLQLLFYSVGIGQISSEVPQNLSASRPQDRQFILSSKKLLLSDSGFYLCAWSFPRGGNQPQHFGDGTRLSIL.

V usage is TRBV10-1 and J usage is TRBJ2-1; a possible D gene is TRBD1 (6 bases). Germline V gives CDR1 WNHNN, CDR2 SYGVQD (reference sequence). The length of the CDR3 is 15 residues. V lost 0 bases to trimming and J lost 5 bases, with 11 bases between them. The CDR3 DNA follows: TGCGCCAGCAGTGAGTCGGGGACACCAAACAATGAGCAGTTCTTC. It translates to CASSESGTPNNEQFF.

The gene calls are TRBV28 and TRBJ1-3, with D uncertain. Per germline, CDR1 MDHEN and CDR2 SYDVKM. V lost 6 bases to trimming and J lost 2 bases, with 20 bases between them. The length of the CDR3 is 17 residues. CDR3 DNA sequence: TGTGCCAGCAGCGAATTGACATCACCTCTTGCTGGAAACACCATATATTTT. It translates to CASSELTSPLAGNTIYF.

Points on this clone: This sample includes further DNA sequences coding for the same CDR3. The chain combines TRBV10-3 with TRBJ1-5, with D possibly TRBD1 on 6 matching bases. Germline values: CDR1 ENHRY, CDR2 SYGVKD. Trimming took 3 bases from V and 2 from J, leaving 8 bases between them. The CDR3 has 14 residues. CDR3 amino acids: CAISDRGGNQPQHF. The CDR3 nucleotides are TGTGCCATCAGTGACAGGGGTGGCAATCAGCCCCAGCATTTT.

The chain employs TRBV29-1 and TRBJ2-1, with 10 bases fitting TRBD2. V trimming: 5 bases; J trimming: 8 bases; junction bases outside the gene matches: 6. The CDR3 consists of 13 residues. Per germline, CDR1 SQVTM and CDR2 ANQGSEA. The CDR3 sequence is CSVSGGAGDEQFF. DNA for the CDR3: TGCAGCGTTAGCGGGGGGGCCGGGGATGAGCAGTTCTTC.

This clone was recorded only once. The rearrangement uses TRBV5-1 and TRBJ2-5; 7 bases match TRBD2. This CDR3 is built from 14 residues. Germline values: CDR1 SGHRS, CDR2 YFSETQ. The junction had 6 bases not matched to a gene; V was cut back by 4 bases and J by 3 bases. CDR3 sequence (DNA): TGCGCCAGCAGCCCAATGGGGGGGAAAGAGACCCAGTACTTC. Translation gives CASSPMGGKETQYF.

The chain has TRBV12-3 or TRBV12-4 and TRBJ1-2; D uncertain. The CDR3 has 12 residues. Trimming took off 0 bases at V and 7 bases at J, with 6 bases between the two ends. The CDR3 DNA is TGTGCCAGCAGTTTAGCAGCAGGTGGCTACACCTTC. As protein: CASSLAAGGYTF.

The chain combines TRBV7-9 with TRBJ1-5; 9 nucleotides line up with TRBD1. This CDR3 spans 15 amino acids. Trimming at V came to 5 bases and at J to 3 bases, leaving 5 bases not matched to a gene. Germline loops: CDR1 SEHNR, CDR2 FQNEAQ (reference sequence). The CDR3 is CASSKDRGDNQPQHF. CDR3 coding DNA: TGTGCCAGCAGCAAAGACAGGGGGGACAATCAGCCCCAGCATTTT.

The V and J genes are TRBV6-5 and TRBJ1-1; unclear D gene. Trimming shortened V by 6 bases and J by 0 bases, and 11 bases separated the two germline ends. The CDR3 is made up of 14 amino acids. CDR1 and CDR2 from the germline V gene are MNHEY and SVGAGI. The CDR3 bases are TGTGCCAGCAGCTACGCAGTGATGAACACTGAAGCTTTCTTT. This encodes CASSYAVMNTEAFF.

The chain has TRBV5-1 and TRBJ1-5, with 10 bases aligning to TRBD1. V was clipped by 0 bases and J by 1 base; unmatched bases: 4. CDR1 and CDR2 from the germline V gene are SGHRS and YFSETQ. This CDR3 contains 17 residues. The DNA of the CDR3 is TGCGCCAGCAGCTTGGCTCCGGGACAGGGGAGCAATCAGCCCCAGCATTTT. Amino acid sequence: CASSLAPGQGSNQPQHF.

The chain carries TRBV7-9 and TRBJ1-5; 8 bases are shared with TRBD1. Germline V CDR1 and CDR2: SEHNR, FQNEAQ (reference sequence). With 6 bases clipped from V and 2 bases from J, the junction kept 9 bases outside the gene matches. The CDR3 runs 16 residues. CDR3 sequence (DNA): TGTGCCAGCAGTTCCCCAGGACAGGGAGGCAATCAGCCCCAGCATTTT. Its protein is CASSSPGQGGNQPQHF.

This chain links TRBV27 with TRBJ2-7, with 10 bases that match TRBD1. V was clipped by 0 bases and J by 7 bases; unmatched bases: 6. The CDR3 runs to 15 residues. The germline V gene has CDR1 MNHEY and CDR2 SMNVEV (reference sequence). CDR3 amino acids: CASSLSRQGAGEQYF. The CDR3 coding sequence is TGTGCCAGCAGTTTATCTCGACAGGGGGCCGGAGAGCAGTACTTC.

The chain uses TRBV25-1 and TRBJ2-5, with a tentative D call TRBD2 (5 bases). The CDR3 covers 14 residues. V lost 4 bases to trimming and J lost 5 bases, with 14 bases between them. Germline V gene lookup returns CDR1 MGHDK and CDR2 SYGVNS. In DNA, the CDR3 is TGTGCCAGCAGTGTGAGGGCCCTCCAGGAGACCCAGTACTTC. This gives the protein CASSVRALQETQYF.

The DNA of the CDR3 is TGTGCCAGCAGCGGTACAGGGGGGGAACAGCCCCAGCATTTT. Its protein is CASSGTGGEQPQHF. The J gene is TRBJ1-5, the V gene TRBV2, with 8 bases aligning to TRBD1. V lost 6 bases to trimming and J lost 7 bases; unmatched junction nucleotides: 8. Germline V gene data show CDR1 as SNHLY and CDR2 as FYNNEI. CDR3 length: 14 residues.

The rearrangement uses TRBV6-1 and TRBJ2-1; D remains ambiguous. The V end was cut by 1 base, the J end by 3 bases, with 7 bases between. The CDR3 spans 14 residues. In germline, CDR1 is MNHNS, CDR2 SASEGT. CDR3 sequence: CASSEGLLYNEQFF. The DNA of the CDR3 is TGTGCCAGCAGTGAAGGACTCCTCTACAATGAGCAGTTCTTC.

This chain connects TRBV5-1 to TRBJ2-3; 14 nucleotides line up with TRBD2. Germline lookup yields CDR1 SGHRS and CDR2 YFSETQ. The V gene end was trimmed by 0 bases and the J gene end by 4 bases; junction bases not matched to a gene: 4. The length of the CDR3 is 17 residues. The CDR3 here is CASSLGGTSGGADTQYF. Written as DNA, the CDR3 is TGCGCCAGCAGCTTGGGTGGGACTAGCGGGGGTGCAGATACGCAGTATTTT.

The CDR3: CAWSRGLREAFF. In DNA, the CDR3 is TGTGCCTGGAGTCGGGGGTTGCGAGAAGCTTTCTTT. V gene TRBV30 combines with J gene TRBJ1-1, with TRBD1 as a possible D gene (5 bases). Germline assignment: CDR1 GTSNPN and CDR2 SVGIG (reference sequence). Trimming took 2 bases from V and 8 from J, leaving 12 bases between them. There are 12 residues in the CDR3.

The CDR3 protein is CASSPGPGGTEAFF. CDR3 in DNA: TGTGCCAGCAGCCCCGGGCCAGGGGGCACTGAAGCTTTCTTT. The chain carries TRBV11-2 and TRBJ1-1; 7 nucleotides line up with TRBD1. CDR3 length: 14 residues. Germline V gene sequence: CDR1 SGHAT, CDR2 FQNNGV. The V gene end was trimmed by 5 bases and the J gene end by 4 bases; junction bases not matched to a gene: 7.

The rearrangement joins TRBV20-1 to TRBJ2-1, with TRBD2 matching over 10 bases. The CDR3 extends over 14 amino acids. Germline CDR1 reads DFQATT; CDR2 reads SNEGSKA (reference sequence). Trimming cost V 3 bases and J 9 bases; bases outside gene matches: 8. CDR3 in amino acids: CSASSSGGPREQFF. CDR3 coding DNA: TGCAGTGCTAGTTCTAGCGGGGGCCCCCGTGAGCAGTTCTTC.

The V gene is TRBV4-1, the J gene TRBJ2-7; 7 bases fit TRBD2. The germline gives CDR1 MGHRA, CDR2 YSYEKL. J gave up 1 base and V 2 bases, and 2 bases lay outside the gene matches. This CDR3 region has 14 residues. CDR3 coding DNA: TGCGCCAGCAGCCAACTGGGGGGGTCCTACGAGCAGTACTTC. As protein: CASSQLGGSYEQYF.

The V and J genes are TRBV2 and TRBJ1-5, with TRBD1 identical over 8 bases. The V gene's germline CDR1 is SNHLY and CDR2 FYNNEI. The CDR3 consists of 15 residues. The V segment lost 5 bases and the J segment 3 bases; nucleotides outside the gene matches: 6. The CDR3 DNA follows: TGTGCCAGCAGTAAGGGACAGGAATACAATCAGCCCCAGCATTTT. Its translation: CASSKGQEYNQPQHF.

This chain joins TRBV29-1 and TRBJ2-3, with 8 bases aligning to TRBD2. Germline V CDR1 and CDR2: SQVTM, ANQGSEA. V shed 6 bases and J 2 bases; nucleotides not matched to a gene: 10. The CDR3 runs 15 residues. As DNA, the CDR3 is TGCAGCGTCCCCGAGAGCGGGAGCCCCACAGATACGCAGTATTTT. It yields the protein CSVPESGSPTDTQYF.

The rearrangement links TRBV2 to TRBJ2-1, with 14 positions matching TRBD2. With V trimmed by 7 bases and J by 9 bases, 8 bases remained unmatched. Per the germline V gene, CDR1 is SNHLY and CDR2 is FYNNEI. This CDR3 has 15 amino acids. CDR3 sequence reads: CASNPLTSGRGEQFF. The CDR3 DNA follows: TGTGCCAGCAATCCCCTGACTAGCGGGAGGGGTGAGCAGTTCTTC.

This rearrangement joins TRBV7-9 to TRBJ2-2, with D uncertain. V was clipped by 3 bases and J by 3 bases, with 8 bases between them. The CDR3 runs to 14 residues. Germline values: CDR1 SEHNR, CDR2 FQNEAQ (reference sequence). The CDR3 DNA is TGTGCCAGCAGCTTCCCTACTGACACCGGGGAGCTGTTTTTT. This encodes CASSFPTDTGELFF.

The chain combines TRBV19 with TRBJ1-4, with 9 bases identical to TRBD1. V lost 6 bases to trimming and J lost 4 bases; unmatched junction nucleotides: 3. This CDR3 contains 14 residues. Germline CDR1 and CDR2: LNHDA and SQIVND (reference sequence). CDR3 sequence (DNA): TGTGCCAGTAGATCGGGACAGGGTAATGAAAAACTGTTTTTT. Its translation is CASRSGQGNEKLFF.

This chain joins TRBV7-2 and TRBJ2-7; maybe TRBD1 (5 bases). CDR3 size: 14 residues. The germline CDR1 and CDR2 sequences are SGHTA and FQGNSA. V shed 4 bases and J shed 6 bases, with 16 bases lying between them. The CDR3 reads CASSYQGQTGEQYF. The CDR3 nucleotides read TGTGCCAGCAGCTACCAGGGCCAAACGGGCGAGCAGTACTTC. Full variable domain (rest looked up from reference TRBV7-2 and TRBJ2-7): GAGVSQSPSNKVTEKGKDVELRCDPISGHTALYWYRQSLGQGLEFLIYFQGNSAPDKSGLPSDRFSAERTGGSVSTLTIQRTQQEDSAVYLCASSYQGQTGEQYFGPGTRLTVT.

This rearrangement joins TRBV14 to TRBJ2-7; D is ambiguous. V shed 0 bases and J shed 10 bases, with 13 bases lying between them. The CDR3 loop spans 13 amino acids. In germline, CDR1 is SGHDN, CDR2 FVKESK. The chain's CDR3 is CASSQDRVQRQYF. CDR3 DNA sequence: TGTGCCAGCAGCCAAGACCGGGTGCAGAGACAGTACTTC.